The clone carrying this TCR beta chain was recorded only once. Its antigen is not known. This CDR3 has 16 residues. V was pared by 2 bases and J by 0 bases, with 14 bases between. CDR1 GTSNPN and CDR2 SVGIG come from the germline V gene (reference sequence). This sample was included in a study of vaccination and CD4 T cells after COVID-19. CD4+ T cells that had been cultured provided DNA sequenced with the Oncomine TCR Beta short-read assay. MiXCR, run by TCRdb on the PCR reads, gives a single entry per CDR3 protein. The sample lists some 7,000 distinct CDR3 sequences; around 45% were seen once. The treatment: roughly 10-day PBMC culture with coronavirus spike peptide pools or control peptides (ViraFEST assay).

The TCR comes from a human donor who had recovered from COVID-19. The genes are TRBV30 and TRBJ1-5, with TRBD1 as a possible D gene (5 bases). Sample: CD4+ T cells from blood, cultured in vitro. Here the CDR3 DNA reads TGTGCCTGGAGTATCCAGGGTAGGAATAGCAATCAGCCCCAGCATTTT. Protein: CAWSIQGRNSNQPQHF.